A single T cell receptor beta chain is shown here with its context. As yet, its antigen is unknown. This sample stems from a study of T cells after yellow fever vaccination. Across the study: Low-cell-number fractions underwent preparation using SMART-Seq v4 Ultra Low Input.

Synthesis of TCR cDNA relied on 5'RACE template switching, which attached a universal primer site and UMIs. TCRdb reprocessed the 5' RACE reads with MiXCR, giving one entry per CDR3 protein. The sample records 500,000 to 650,000 distinct CDR3 sequences, roughly 14% being singletons. Broader study findings: Clones from primary vaccination mostly reappeared after the booster (around 96% CD4, over 85% CD8). Some clonotypes were seen in both the CD4 and the CD8 compartments. These made up a small share and likely arose from convergent recombination.

This TCR came from a young man who received the YFV17D yellow fever vaccine. The starting material was PBMCs, obtained on the day of the yellow fever booster vaccination.

The CDR3 bases are TGTGCCAGCACTTTCCCCGGGACCACCGGGGAGCTGTTTTTT. It specifies CASTFPGTTGELFF. The chain combines TRBV2 with TRBJ2-2, with D possibly being TRBD1 or TRBD2 (5 bases each). This CDR3 region has 14 residues. Trimming removed 7 bases at V and 4 bases at J, with 13 bases between. Germline values: CDR1 SNHLY, CDR2 FYNNEI. Full variable domain (remainder filled in from reference TRBV2 and TRBJ2-2): EPEVTQTPSHQVTQMGQEVILRCVPISNHLYFYWYRQILGQKVEFLVSFYNNEISEKSEIFDDQFSVERPDGSNFTLKIRSTKLEDSAMYFCASTFPGTTGELFFGEGSRLTVL.